The subject of this entry is one T cell receptor beta chain. Generated by immunoSEQ multiplex PCR, the TCRdb table keeps only in-frame clones and is missing some. The sample shows roughly 330,000 clones, 70% to 90% of them seen only once. These data are taken from a study of blood T cell repertoires in COVID-19. For the study at large: There were acute and convalescent COVID-19 samples, and they came from the United States, Italy and Spain. T cells, B-cell-depleted T cells, or PBMCs provided the cDNA or gDNA that served as material.

V lost 0 bases and J lost 3, with 15 bases in between. Germline assignment: CDR1 GTSNPN and CDR2 SVGIG (reference sequence). This CDR3 region has 15 residues. Sequencing was carried out using peripheral blood. The receptor was isolated from a woman aged 45-59 years with active or convalescent COVID-19. The chain recombines TRBV30 with TRBJ2-7; tentative D call: TRBD1 (5 bases). Here the CDR3 DNA reads TGTGCCTGGAGTGTAGTAGGGGCGCATAACTACGAGCAGTACTTC. Its translation: CAWSVVGAHNYEQYF. The whole variable domain, filled in from reference TRBV30 and TRBJ2-7, reads SQTIHQWPATLVQPVGSPLSLECTVEGTSNPNLYWYRQAAGRGLQLLFYSVGIGQISSEVPQNLSASRPQDRQFILSSKKLLLSDSGFYLCAWSVVGAHNYEQYFGPGTRLTVT.